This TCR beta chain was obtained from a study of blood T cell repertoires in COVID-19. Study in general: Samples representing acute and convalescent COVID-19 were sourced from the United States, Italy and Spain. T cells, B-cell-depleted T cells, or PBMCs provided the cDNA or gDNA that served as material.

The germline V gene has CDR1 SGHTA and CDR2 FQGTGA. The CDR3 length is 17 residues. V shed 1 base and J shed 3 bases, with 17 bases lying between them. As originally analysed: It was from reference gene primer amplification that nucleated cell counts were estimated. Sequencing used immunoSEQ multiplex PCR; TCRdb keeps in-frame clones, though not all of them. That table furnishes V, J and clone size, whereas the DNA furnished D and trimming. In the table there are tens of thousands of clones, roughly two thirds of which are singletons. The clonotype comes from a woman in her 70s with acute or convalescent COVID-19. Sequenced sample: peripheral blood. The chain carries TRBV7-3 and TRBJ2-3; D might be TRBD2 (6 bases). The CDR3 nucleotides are TGTGCCAGCAGCTTAATAGGCGGCGGCGGAGGGACAGATACGCAGTATTTT. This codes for CASSLIGGGGGTDTQYF.